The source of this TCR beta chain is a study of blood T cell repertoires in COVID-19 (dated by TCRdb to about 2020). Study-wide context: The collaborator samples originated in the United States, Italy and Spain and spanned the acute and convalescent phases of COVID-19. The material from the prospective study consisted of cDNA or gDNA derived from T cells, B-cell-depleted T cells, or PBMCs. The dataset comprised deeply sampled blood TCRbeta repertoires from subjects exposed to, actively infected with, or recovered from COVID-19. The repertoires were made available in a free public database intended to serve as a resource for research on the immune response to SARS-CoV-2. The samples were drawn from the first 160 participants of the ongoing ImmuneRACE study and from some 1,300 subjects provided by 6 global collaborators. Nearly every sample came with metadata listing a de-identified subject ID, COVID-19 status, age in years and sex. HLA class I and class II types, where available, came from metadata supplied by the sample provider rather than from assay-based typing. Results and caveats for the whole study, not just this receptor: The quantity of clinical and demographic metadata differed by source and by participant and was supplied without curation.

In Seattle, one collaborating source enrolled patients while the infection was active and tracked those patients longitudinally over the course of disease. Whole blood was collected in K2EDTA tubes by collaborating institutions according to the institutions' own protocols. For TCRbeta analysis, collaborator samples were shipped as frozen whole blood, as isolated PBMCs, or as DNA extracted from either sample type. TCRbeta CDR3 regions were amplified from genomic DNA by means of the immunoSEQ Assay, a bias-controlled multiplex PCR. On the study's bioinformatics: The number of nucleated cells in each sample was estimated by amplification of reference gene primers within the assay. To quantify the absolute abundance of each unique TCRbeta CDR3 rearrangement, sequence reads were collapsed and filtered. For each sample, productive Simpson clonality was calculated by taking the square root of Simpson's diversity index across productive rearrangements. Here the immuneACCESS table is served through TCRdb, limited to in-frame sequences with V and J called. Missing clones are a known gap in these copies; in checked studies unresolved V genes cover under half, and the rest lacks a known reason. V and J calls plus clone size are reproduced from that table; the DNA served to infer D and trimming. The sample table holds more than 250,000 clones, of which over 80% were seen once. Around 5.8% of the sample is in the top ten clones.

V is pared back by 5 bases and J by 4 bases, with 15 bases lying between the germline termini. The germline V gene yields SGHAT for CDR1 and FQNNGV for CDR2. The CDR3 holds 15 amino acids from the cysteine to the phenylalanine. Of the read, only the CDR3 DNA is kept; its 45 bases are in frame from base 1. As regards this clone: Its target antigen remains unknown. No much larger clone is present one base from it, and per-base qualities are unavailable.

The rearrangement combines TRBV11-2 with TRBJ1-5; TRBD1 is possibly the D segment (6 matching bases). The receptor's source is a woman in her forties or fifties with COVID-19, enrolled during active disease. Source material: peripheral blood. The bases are TGTGCCAGCAGCAGCAGGGGTGCGCTTAATCAGCCCCAGCATTTT. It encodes CASSSRGALNQPQHF.